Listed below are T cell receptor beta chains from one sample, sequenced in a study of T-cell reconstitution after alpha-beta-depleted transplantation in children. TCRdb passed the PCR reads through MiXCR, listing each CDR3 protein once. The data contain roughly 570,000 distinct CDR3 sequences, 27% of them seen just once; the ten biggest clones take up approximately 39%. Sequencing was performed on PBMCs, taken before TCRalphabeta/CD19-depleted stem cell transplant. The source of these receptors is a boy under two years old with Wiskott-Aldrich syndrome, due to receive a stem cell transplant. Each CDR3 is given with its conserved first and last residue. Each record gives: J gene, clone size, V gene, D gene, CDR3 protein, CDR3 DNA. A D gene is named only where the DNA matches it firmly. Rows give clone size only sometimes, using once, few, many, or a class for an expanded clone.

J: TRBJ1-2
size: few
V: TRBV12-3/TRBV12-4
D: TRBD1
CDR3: CASSLARGLVGYTF
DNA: TGTGCCAGCAGTTTGGCCAGGGGGCTTGTAGGCTACACCTTC

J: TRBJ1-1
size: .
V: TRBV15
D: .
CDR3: CATSLRQGGTEAFF
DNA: TGTGCCACCAGCTTACGCCAGGGCGGGACTGAAGCTTTCTTT

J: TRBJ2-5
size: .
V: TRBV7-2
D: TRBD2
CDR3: CASGLVPSGRGQETQYF
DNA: TGTGCCAGCGGCTTAGTCCCTAGCGGGAGGGGGCAAGAGACCCAGTACTTC

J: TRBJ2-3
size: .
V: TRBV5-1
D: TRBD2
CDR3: CASSLFFRTSPLLTDTQYF
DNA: TGCGCCAGCAGCTTGTTTTTCCGGACTAGCCCTTTACTCACAGATACGCAGTATTTT

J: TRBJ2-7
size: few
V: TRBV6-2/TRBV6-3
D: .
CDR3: CASSDRRSYEQYF
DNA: TGTGCCAGCAGCGACCGACGATCCTACGAGCAGTACTTC

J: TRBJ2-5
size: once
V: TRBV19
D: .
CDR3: CASSIQGYGETQYF
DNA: TGTGCCAGTAGTATCCAAGGTTACGGGGAGACCCAGTACTTC

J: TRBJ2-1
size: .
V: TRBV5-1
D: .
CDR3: CASSYRDSRMNEQFF
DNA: TGCGCCAGCAGCTACCGGGACTCCCGGATGAATGAGCAGTTCTTC

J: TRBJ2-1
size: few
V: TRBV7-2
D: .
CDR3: CASSLHSPLYNEQFF
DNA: TGTGCCAGCAGCTTGCATAGTCCTCTCTACAATGAGCAGTTCTTC

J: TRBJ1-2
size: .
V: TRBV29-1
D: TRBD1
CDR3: CSARGQAVNGYTF
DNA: TGCAGCGCCCGTGGACAGGCCGTCAACGGCTACACCTTC

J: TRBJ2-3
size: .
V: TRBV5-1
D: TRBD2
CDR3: CASSKDWERERTDTQYF
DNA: TGCGCCAGCAGCAAGGACTGGGAGCGGGAGCGCACAGATACGCAGTATTTT

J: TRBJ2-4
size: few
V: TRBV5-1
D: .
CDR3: CASSTDSTKNIQYF
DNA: TGCGCCAGCAGCACGGACTCTACCAAAAACATTCAGTACTTC

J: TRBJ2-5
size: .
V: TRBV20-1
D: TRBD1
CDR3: CSAVQGAIQETQYF
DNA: TGCAGTGCTGTACAGGGGGCAATCCAAGAGACCCAGTACTTC

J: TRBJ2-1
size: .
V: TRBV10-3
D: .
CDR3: CAIKQGLLVSNEQFF
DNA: TGTGCCATTAAGCAGGGCTTGCTGGTGTCCAATGAGCAGTTCTTC

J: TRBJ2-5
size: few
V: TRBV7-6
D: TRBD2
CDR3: CASSFGSSGQETQYF
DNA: TGTGCCAGCAGCTTCGGGTCTAGCGGCCAAGAGACCCAGTACTTC

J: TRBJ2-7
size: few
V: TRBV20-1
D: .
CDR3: CSAPSLVKSYEQYF
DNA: TGCAGTGCCCCAAGTCTAGTAAAGAGCTACGAGCAGTACTTC

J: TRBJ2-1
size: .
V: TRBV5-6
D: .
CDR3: CASSFTRVGFEQFF
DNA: TGTGCCAGCAGCTTTACTAGAGTAGGCTTTGAGCAGTTCTTC

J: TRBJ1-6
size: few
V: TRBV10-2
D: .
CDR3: CASSEWQYNSPLHF
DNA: TGCGCCAGCAGTGAGTGGCAGTATAATTCACCCCTCCACTTT

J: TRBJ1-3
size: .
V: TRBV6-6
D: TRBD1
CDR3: CATSGGSGNAIYF
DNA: TGTGCCACGTCAGGGGGCTCTGGAAACGCCATATATTTT

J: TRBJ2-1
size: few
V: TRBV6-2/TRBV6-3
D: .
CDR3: CASSQGPEQFF
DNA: TGTGCCAGCAGTCAGGGACCAGAGCAGTTCTTC

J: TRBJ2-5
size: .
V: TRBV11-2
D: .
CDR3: CASSPQTSFGTQYF
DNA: TGTGCCAGCAGCCCCCAGACTAGTTTCGGGACCCAGTACTTC

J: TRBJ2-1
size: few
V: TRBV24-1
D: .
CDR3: CATSGDRGAGAYNEQFF
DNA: TGTGCCACCAGTGGAGACAGGGGAGCGGGAGCCTACAATGAGCAGTTCTTC

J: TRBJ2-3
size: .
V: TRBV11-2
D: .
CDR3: CASSLVRRASTDTQYF
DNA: TGTGCCAGCAGCTTAGTAAGGAGGGCTAGCACAGATACGCAGTATTTT

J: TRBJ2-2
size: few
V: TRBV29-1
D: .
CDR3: CSVDQTADTGELFF
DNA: TGCAGCGTTGACCAGACAGCTGACACCGGGGAGCTGTTTTTT

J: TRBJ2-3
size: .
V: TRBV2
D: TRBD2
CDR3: CAGTTSGITDTQYF
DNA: TGTGCCGGAACGACTAGCGGTATCACAGATACGCAGTATTTT

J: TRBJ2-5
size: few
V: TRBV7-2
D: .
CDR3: CASSLVPRETQYF
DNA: TGTGCCAGCAGCTTAGTCCCCCGGGAGACCCAGTACTTC

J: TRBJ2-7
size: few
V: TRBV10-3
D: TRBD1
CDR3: CAIMTGSSYEQYF
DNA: TGTGCCATCATGACAGGGAGCTCCTACGAGCAGTACTTC

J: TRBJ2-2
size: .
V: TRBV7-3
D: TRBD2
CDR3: CASSPESWTGGATGELFF
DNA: TGTGCCAGCAGCCCCGAATCCTGGACCGGGGGGGCCACCGGGGAGCTGTTTTTT

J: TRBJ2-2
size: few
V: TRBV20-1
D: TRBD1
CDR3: CSANRGPTGELFF
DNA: TGCAGTGCAAACAGGGGGCCCACCGGGGAGCTGTTTTTT

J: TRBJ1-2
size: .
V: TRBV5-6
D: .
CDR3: CASSLALGRGSSYGYTF
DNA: TGTGCCAGCAGCTTGGCCCTGGGGAGGGGAAGTAGCTATGGCTACACCTTC

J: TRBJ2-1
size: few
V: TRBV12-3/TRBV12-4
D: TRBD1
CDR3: CASRRGQVIYNEQFF
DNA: TGTGCCAGCAGGAGAGGACAGGTAATTTACAATGAGCAGTTCTTC

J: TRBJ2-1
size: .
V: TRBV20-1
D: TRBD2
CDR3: CSARSWGSGSTQARYNEQFF
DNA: TGCAGTGCTAGGTCCTGGGGCAGCGGGAGCACTCAAGCCCGATACAATGAGCAGTTCTTC